This T cell receptor beta chain was obtained from a study of blood T cells in healthy people across ages. Overall study results and limits: Correlation between TCR beta diversity and naive T cell percentage was strong.

Turning to this clonotype: The antigen remains unidentified.

All donors came from Russia, were Caucasian and healthy, and spanned ages about 6 to 100. At least 7 million PBMCs were isolated per sample. Then a second PCR, running about 7 to 11 cycles, was carried out with a sample-barcoded 5' primer and a J-beta primer mix. TCRdb recomputed calls from the 5' RACE reads with MiXCR, one row per CDR3 protein. The sample has about 1.5 million distinct CDR3 sequences, approximately 43% seen once. Material for sequencing was blood. The source of this sequence is a young woman in good health.

CDR3 DNA: TGTGCCAGCAGTTCACGGACAGGGGGCGAAATGGATGAAAAACTGTTTTTT. Its translation: CASSSRTGGEMDEKLFF. The chain recombines TRBV27 with TRBJ1-4; 11 bases are shared with TRBD1. The length of the CDR3 is 17 residues. V trimming: 4 bases; J trimming: 6 bases; junction bases outside the gene matches: 10. Germline V gene lookup returns CDR1 MNHEY and CDR2 SMNVEV (reference sequence).